This section outlines one TCR beta chain sequence together with its context. As processed by the authors: From reference gene primer amplification, estimates of nucleated cell counts were derived. Profiling relied on immunoSEQ multiplex PCR, and the TCRdb table lists in-frame clones only, not all of them. V, J and clone size reflect that table, while D and trimming were determined from the DNA. The table records around 100,000 clones, roughly 80% of them present only once. The sample is drawn from a study of blood T cell repertoires in COVID-19. V lost 4 bases, J lost 4 bases, and 5 bases lay in between. This CDR3 has 12 amino acids. Germline V gene sequence: CDR1 SNHLY, CDR2 FYNNEI.

What was sequenced was peripheral blood. The V and J genes are TRBV2 and TRBJ1-5; D is unresolved. The TCR originated in a woman aged 55-70 years with acute or convalescent COVID-19. The CDR3 DNA reads TGTGCCAGCAGTGCACAGAATCAGCCCCAGCATTTT. Amino acid sequence: CASSAQNQPQHF.